Following are 17 T cell receptor beta chains from one sample sequenced in a study of identical twins. One entry per CDR3 protein, called by TCRdb with MiXCR from the 5' RACE reads. The table shows about 920,000 distinct CDR3 sequences, with about 12% occurring only once. This sample was shared with a second study, whose subject was yellow fever vaccine responses in identical twins.

The source material was PBMCs. These receptors were obtained from a woman under 30 in good health.

This clonotype was seen at least ten times. V is TRBV5-1 and J is TRBJ2-1; D is unclear. The CDR3 runs to 12 residues. Trimming took 6 bases from V and 8 from J, leaving 12 bases between them. Germline V gene data show CDR1 as SGHRS and CDR2 as YFSETQ. CDR3 residues: CASTGPAYEQFF. The CDR3 coding sequence is TGCGCCAGCACCGGACCAGCTTATGAGCAGTTCTTC.

In DNA, the CDR3 is TGTGCCAGCAGCCCGGAAGGGGCCCGGATAAATACGCAGTATTTT. Amino acid sequence: CASSPEGARINTQYF. J is TRBJ2-3 and V is TRBV5-6, with D possibly TRBD1 on 5 matching bases. This CDR3 is built from 15 residues. Trimming removed 4 bases at V and 7 bases at J, with 19 bases between. Germline V lookup: CDR1 SGHDT, CDR2 YYEEEE.

The chain recombines TRBV7-8 with TRBJ1-5, with D possibly being TRBD1 (5 bases). The germline V and J ends were trimmed by 5 bases and 4 bases, with 18 bases remaining between them. Germline CDR1 SGHVS, CDR2 FQNEAQ. This CDR3 has 16 residues. The CDR3 loop reads CASSPREGSWNQPQHF. In DNA, the CDR3 is TGTGCCAGCAGCCCAAGGGAGGGGAGTTGGAATCAGCCCCAGCATTTT.

This chain links TRBV6-5 with TRBJ2-1; 8 nucleotides align to TRBD1. Germline loops: CDR1 MNHEY, CDR2 SVGAGI. After removal of 2 bases from V and 8 bases from J, the junction contained 11 bases not matched to a gene. This CDR3 is built from 16 residues. The CDR3 region is CASSYPLGQGVHEQFF. The CDR3, as DNA: TGTGCCAGCAGTTACCCTCTAGGACAGGGTGTCCATGAGCAGTTCTTC.

This clonotype was recorded a few times. This chain connects TRBV9 to TRBJ2-7, with D perhaps being TRBD1 or TRBD2 (6 bases each). CDR3 length equals 13 residues. Between the trimmed V and J ends, which lost 4 bases and 6 bases, there was a span of 14 bases. Germline assignment: CDR1 SGDLS and CDR2 YYNGEE. The DNA for the CDR3 is TGTGCCAGCAGCAAGGGGGACTTGGGCGAGCAGTACGTC. Translating gives CASSKGDLGEQYV.

The chain employs TRBV29-1 and TRBJ2-1; a weak D match, TRBD2 (7 bases). The germline V gene encodes CDR1 SQVTM and CDR2 ANQGSEA. The CDR3 consists of 15 residues. Between the trimmed V and J ends, which lost 0 bases and 10 bases, there was a span of 19 bases. The CDR3 sequence: CSVEDLAGAGGEQFF. The CDR3 region has the DNA TGCAGCGTTGAAGATCTTGCGGGGGCCGGGGGAGAGCAGTTCTTC.

The chain has TRBV3-1 and TRBJ2-7; TRBD2 matches at 14 bases. The ends lost 4 bases at V and 7 bases at J; junction bases unmatched: 6. This CDR3 is built from 15 residues. CDR1 is LGHDT and CDR2 is YNNKEL in the germline V gene (reference sequence). CDR3 sequence: CASSPGLAGGFEQYF. As DNA, the CDR3 is TGTGCCAGCAGCCCCGGACTAGCGGGAGGATTTGAGCAGTACTTC.

This clonotype was seen ten or more times. The V and J genes are TRBV2 and TRBJ2-3; no reliable D call. CDR3 length equals 13 residues. The germline V gene has CDR1 SNHLY and CDR2 FYNNEI. The V end was cut by 6 bases, the J end by 2 bases, with 9 bases between. Written as DNA, the CDR3 is TGTGCCAGCAGCGCTCCCCCCACAGATACGCAGTATTTT. Its protein is CASSAPPTDTQYF.

There are a few counts of this clonotype. This chain connects TRBV27 to TRBJ1-5; a possible D gene is TRBD1 (6 bases). The CDR3 covers 13 residues. From germline, CDR1 is MNHEY and CDR2 SMNVEV (reference sequence). Deletions cut 5 bases from V and 6 bases from J, with 11 bases between. For the CDR3, the DNA is TGTGCCAGCAGTCAAACAGGGTTTCAGCCCCAGCATTTT. It translates to CASSQTGFQPQHF.

This chain links TRBV6-1 with TRBJ1-2; possibly TRBD1 for D (6 bases). Germline loops: CDR1 MNHNS, CDR2 SASEGT. This CDR3 has 12 amino acids. V dropped 6 bases and J dropped 10 bases, with 15 bases sitting between them. CDR3: CASSEDSLVYTF. The CDR3 DNA is TGTGCCAGCAGCGAGGACAGTCTGGTCTACACCTTC.

V usage is TRBV12-3 or TRBV12-4 and J usage is TRBJ1-5, with 8 bases that match TRBD1. The CDR3 length is 16 residues. J gave up 4 bases and V 1 base, and 6 bases lay outside the gene matches. DNA of the CDR3: TGTGCCAGCAGTTTAGGGGGACAGGCGCCTAATCAGCCCCAGCATTTT. Translated: CASSLGGQAPNQPQHF.

The CDR3, as DNA: TGTGCCAGCAGCCTGTGGGACAGGGACTATGGCTACACCTTC. Translation: CASSLWDRDYGYTF. V usage is TRBV3-1 and J usage is TRBJ1-2; 9 nucleotides agree with TRBD1. Unmatched junction bases numbered 3, after V lost 4 bases and J lost 3 bases. The CDR3 is made up of 14 amino acids. The germline gives CDR1 LGHDT, CDR2 YNNKEL (reference sequence).

This chain connects TRBV2 to TRBJ1-2; D uncertain. Germline values: CDR1 SNHLY, CDR2 FYNNEI. CDR3 size: 12 residues. V dropped 4 bases and J dropped 5 bases, with 8 bases sitting between them. This chain's CDR3 is CASSVRVYGYTF. The CDR3 DNA sequence: TGTGCCAGCAGTGTGAGGGTTTATGGCTACACCTTC.

This clonotype has only a few counts. The rearrangement links TRBV20-1 to TRBJ2-7; either TRBD1 or TRBD2 may fit D (5 bases each). Germline values: CDR1 DFQATT, CDR2 SNEGSKA (reference sequence). Trimming removed 0 bases at V and 1 base at J, with 16 bases between. The CDR3 has 16 residues. The CDR3 here is CSARDRGSELSYEQYF. The CDR3 DNA sequence: TGCAGTGCTAGAGATCGGGGCAGCGAACTATCCTACGAGCAGTACTTC.

This clonotype was seen more than once but under ten times. This chain links TRBV12-3 or TRBV12-4 with TRBJ2-5; D remains ambiguous. V lost 5 bases and J lost 5, with 21 bases in between. CDR3 length equals 16 residues. CDR3 protein: CASSTALDGPEETQYF. Here the CDR3 DNA reads TGTGCCAGCAGTACCGCATTGGATGGACCGGAGGAGACCCAGTACTTC.

This clonotype was counted at least ten times. V and J are TRBV5-1 and TRBJ2-1; 7 bases align to TRBD2. Germline CDR1 SGHRS, CDR2 YFSETQ. This CDR3 has 14 residues. Trimming at V came to 2 bases and at J to 5 bases, leaving 4 bases not matched to a gene. The CDR3 sequence: CASSLAGLNNEQFF. CDR3 in DNA: TGCGCCAGCAGCTTAGCGGGACTTAACAATGAGCAGTTCTTC.

This clonotype was seen more than once but under ten times. A much more abundant neighbour one base away suggests this may be a read error. The gene calls are TRBV24-1 and TRBJ2-3; D is unresolved. Trimming pared 5 bases from V and 1 base from J, leaving 3 bases between. There are 12 residues in the CDR3. Germline-derived CDR1 and CDR2 are KGHDR and SFDVKD. The CDR3 region has the DNA TGTGCCACCAGTGTGGGCACAGATACGCAGTATTTT. This encodes CATSVGTDTQYF.